The present entry profiles one T cell receptor (beta chain) with its context. Separate cDNA molecules each had unique molecular identifiers attached to them. TCRdb processed the 5' RACE reads anew with MiXCR; each CDR3 protein has one entry. The sample holds around 67,000 distinct CDR3 sequences, 10% to 12% seen once. The data derive from a study of early T cells in non-severe SARS-CoV-2 infection. Specimen: whole blood, collected at baseline. The TCR comes from an adult who was a healthcare worker with PCR-confirmed SARS-CoV-2 infection or an uninfected control (not recorded which).

CDR3 nucleotide sequence: TGCGCCAGCAGCCAAGATGGGCGAGCCAGAAATTCACCCCTCCACTTT. Residues: CASSQDGRARNSPLHF. The J gene is TRBJ1-6, the V gene TRBV4-1; D uncertain. Trimming stripped 0 bases from V and 7 bases from J, with 13 bases between. Germline CDR1 reads MGHRA; CDR2 reads YSYEKL. CDR3 length equals 16 residues.